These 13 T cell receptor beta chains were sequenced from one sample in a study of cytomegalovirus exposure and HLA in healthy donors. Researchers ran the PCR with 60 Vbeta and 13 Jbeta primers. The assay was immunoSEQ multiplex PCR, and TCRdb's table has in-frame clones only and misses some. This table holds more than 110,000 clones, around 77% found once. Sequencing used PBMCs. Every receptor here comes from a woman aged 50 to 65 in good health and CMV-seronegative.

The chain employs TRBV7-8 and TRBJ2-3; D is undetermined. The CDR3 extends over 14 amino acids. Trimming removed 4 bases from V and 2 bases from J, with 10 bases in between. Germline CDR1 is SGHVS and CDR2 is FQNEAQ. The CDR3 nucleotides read TGTGCCAGCAGCTCCTCGTCCTCCACAGATACGCAGTATTTT. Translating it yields CASSSSSSTDTQYF.

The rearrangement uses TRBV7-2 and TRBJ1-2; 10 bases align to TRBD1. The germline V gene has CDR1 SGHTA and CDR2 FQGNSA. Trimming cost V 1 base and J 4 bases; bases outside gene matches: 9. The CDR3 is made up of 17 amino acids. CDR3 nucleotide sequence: TGTGCCAGCAGCTTAGGACAGGGGGCGCGGGGGGTCTATGGCTACACCTTC. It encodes CASSLGQGARGVYGYTF.

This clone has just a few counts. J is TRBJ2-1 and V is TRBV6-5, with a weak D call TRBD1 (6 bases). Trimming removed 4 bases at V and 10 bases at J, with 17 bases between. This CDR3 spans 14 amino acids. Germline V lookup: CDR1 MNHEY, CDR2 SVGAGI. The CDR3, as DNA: TGTGCCAGCAGTTCGGACTCGACAGGACGGGAGCAGTTCTTC. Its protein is CASSSDSTGREQFF.

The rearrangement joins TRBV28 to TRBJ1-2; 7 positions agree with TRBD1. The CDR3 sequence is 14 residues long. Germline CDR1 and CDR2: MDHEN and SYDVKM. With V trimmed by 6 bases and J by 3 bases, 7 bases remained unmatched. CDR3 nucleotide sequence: TGTGCCAGCAGACTTGGGGGACAGTACTATGGCTACACCTTC. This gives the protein CASRLGGQYYGYTF.

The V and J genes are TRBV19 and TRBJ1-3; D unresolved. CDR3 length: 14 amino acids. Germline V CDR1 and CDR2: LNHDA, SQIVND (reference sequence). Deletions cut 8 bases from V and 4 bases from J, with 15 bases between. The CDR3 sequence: CASSETRGGNTIYF. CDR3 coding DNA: TGTGCCAGTTCCGAGACCCGGGGAGGAAACACCATATATTTT.

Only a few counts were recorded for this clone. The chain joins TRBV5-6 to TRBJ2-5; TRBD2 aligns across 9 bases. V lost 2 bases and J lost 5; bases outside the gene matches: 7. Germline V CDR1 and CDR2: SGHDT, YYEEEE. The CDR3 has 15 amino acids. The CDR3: CASSFDLAGMETQYF. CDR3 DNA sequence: TGTGCCAGCAGCTTTGACCTAGCGGGGATGGAGACCCAGTACTTC.

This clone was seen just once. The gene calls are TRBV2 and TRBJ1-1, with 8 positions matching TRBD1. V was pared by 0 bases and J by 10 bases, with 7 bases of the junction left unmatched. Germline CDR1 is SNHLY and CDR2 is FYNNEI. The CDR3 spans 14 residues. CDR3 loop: CASSEATAGGRAFF. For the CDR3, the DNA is TGTGCCAGCAGTGAAGCGACAGCAGGGGGCAGAGCTTTCTTT. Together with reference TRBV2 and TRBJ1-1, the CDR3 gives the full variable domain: EPEVTQTPSHQVTQMGQEVILRCVPISNHLYFYWYRQILGQKVEFLVSFYNNEISEKSEIFDDQFSVERPDGSNFTLKIRSTKLEDSAMYFCASSEATAGGRAFFGQGTRLTVV.

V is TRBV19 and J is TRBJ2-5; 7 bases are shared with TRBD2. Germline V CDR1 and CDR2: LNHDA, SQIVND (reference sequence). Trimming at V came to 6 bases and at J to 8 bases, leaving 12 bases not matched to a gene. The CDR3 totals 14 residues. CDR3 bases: TGTGCCAGTAGCCGAGGGACTACCGGACGAACCCAGTACTTC. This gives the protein CASSRGTTGRTQYF.

The CDR3 bases are TGTGCCATCAGTGTGGGCAGCAATGAGCAGTTCTTC. Protein: CAISVGSNEQFF. The chain joins TRBV10-3 to TRBJ2-1; D gene ambiguous. Germline CDR1 is ENHRY and CDR2 is SYGVKD. The CDR3 runs 12 residues. Trimming removed 4 bases from V and 6 bases from J, with 7 bases in between.

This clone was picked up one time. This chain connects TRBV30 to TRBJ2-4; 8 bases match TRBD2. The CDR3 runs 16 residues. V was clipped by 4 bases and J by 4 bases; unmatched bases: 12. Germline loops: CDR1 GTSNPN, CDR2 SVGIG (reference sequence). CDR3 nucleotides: TGTGCCTGGACCCCGGGGTGGGCGGGGGGAAAAAACATTCAGTACTTC. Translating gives CAWTPGWAGGKNIQYF.

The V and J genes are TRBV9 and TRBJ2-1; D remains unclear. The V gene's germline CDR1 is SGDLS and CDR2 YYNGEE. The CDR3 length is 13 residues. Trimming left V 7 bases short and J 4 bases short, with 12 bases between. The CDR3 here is CASRQIPYNEQFF. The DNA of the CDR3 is TGTGCCAGCCGTCAGATACCGTACAATGAGCAGTTCTTC.

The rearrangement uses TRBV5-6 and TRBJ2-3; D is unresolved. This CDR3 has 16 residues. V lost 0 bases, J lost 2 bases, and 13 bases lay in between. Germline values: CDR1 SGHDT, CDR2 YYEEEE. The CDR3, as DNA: TGTGCCAGCAGCTTGGCCTCATCCACTTACACAGATACGCAGTATTTT. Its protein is CASSLASSTYTDTQYF.

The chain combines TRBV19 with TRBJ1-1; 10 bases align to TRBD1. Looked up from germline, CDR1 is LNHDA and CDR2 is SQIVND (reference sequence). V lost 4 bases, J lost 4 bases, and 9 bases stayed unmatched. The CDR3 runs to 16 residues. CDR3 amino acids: CASSNDRGPVPTEAFF. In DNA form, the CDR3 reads TGTGCCAGTAGTAACGACAGGGGGCCGGTACCCACTGAAGCTTTCTTT.